A single sample is the source of the 9 T cell receptor beta chains below, sequenced in a study of blood T cell repertoires in COVID-19. The repertoire was sequenced with immunoSEQ multiplex PCR; TCRdb's copy has only in-frame clones and lacks some. Of hundreds of thousands of clones in the sample, about 83% are singletons; the top ten hold 8.2%. The sequenced sample consisted of peripheral blood. The receptors originated from a woman aged 50 to 60 with acute or convalescent COVID-19.

The chain recombines TRBV20-1 with TRBJ2-3, with D possibly being TRBD2 (5 bases). With 6 bases removed from V and 5 bases from J, the gap between germline ends came to 9 bases. This CDR3 comprises 11 residues. Germline CDR1 and CDR2: DFQATT and SNEGSKA (reference sequence). CDR3 nucleotide sequence: TGCAGTGCGGAGGCGGGAGATACGCAGTATTTT. It is translated as CSAEAGDTQYF.

The rearrangement joins TRBV2 to TRBJ1-2, with 7 bases lining up with TRBD1. The CDR3 sequence is 14 residues long. The junction had 12 bases not matched to a gene; V was cut back by 6 bases and J by 8 bases. CDR1 is SNHLY and CDR2 is FYNNEI in the germline V gene. The CDR3: CASRLRGLSTGYTF. CDR3 DNA sequence: TGTGCCAGCAGGTTAAGGGGGCTATCGACCGGCTACACCTTC.

CDR3 nucleotides: TGTGCCAGCAGCCCTACTCAGACTAGTAGTCTCACCGGGGAGCTGTTTTTT. Protein product: CASSPTQTSSLTGELFF. The chain uses TRBV3-1 (or the pseudogene TRBV3-2) and TRBJ2-2, with a tentative D call TRBD2 (6 bases). V dropped 4 bases and J dropped 4 bases, with 19 bases sitting between them. The CDR3 is made up of 17 amino acids. The germline gives CDR1 LGHDT, CDR2 YNNKEL (reference sequence).

J is TRBJ2-5 and V is TRBV4-2, with 8 positions matching TRBD2. J lost 5 bases, V lost 0 bases, and 14 bases had no gene match. CDR1 and CDR2 from the germline V gene are LGHNA and YNFKEQ. The CDR3 extends over 18 amino acids. The CDR3 DNA reads TGTGCCAGCAGCCAAGACTCGGCGGGACTAGGGGGGGAGGAGACCCAGTACTTC. Translation gives CASSQDSAGLGGEETQYF.

This chain uses TRBV7-2 with TRBJ1-5, with 10 bases lining up with TRBD1. Trimming cost V 5 bases and J 0 bases; bases outside gene matches: 4. The CDR3 runs 16 residues. CDR1 and CDR2 (germline): SGHTA, FQGNSA. Written as DNA, the CDR3 is TGTGCCAGCAGCGCGAGGGACAGGGGTAGCAATCAGCCCCAGCATTTT. It codes for CASSARDRGSNQPQHF. Complete variable domain (other parts from reference TRBV7-2 and TRBJ1-5): GAGVSQSPSNKVTEKGKDVELRCDPISGHTALYWYRQSLGQGLEFLIYFQGNSAPDKSGLPSDRFSAERTGGSVSTLTIQRTQQEDSAVYLCASSARDRGSNQPQHFGDGTRLSIL.

The rearrangement joins TRBV19 to TRBJ2-1; 9 bases are shared with TRBD2. The CDR3 totals 18 residues. V was pared by 3 bases and J by 3 bases, with 12 bases of the junction left unmatched. Germline loops: CDR1 LNHDA, CDR2 SQIVND (reference sequence). CDR3 region: CASSMDPIAGAGYNEQFF. The DNA for the CDR3 is TGTGCCAGTAGTATGGACCCTATAGCGGGAGCGGGCTACAATGAGCAGTTCTTC.

This clone was observed once. V and J are TRBV7-2 and TRBJ2-5; TRBD2 aligns across 9 bases. This CDR3 has 16 amino acids. The germline CDR1 and CDR2 sequences are SGHTA and FQGNSA. The J segment lost 1 base and the V segment lost 5 bases, leaving 8 bases of the junction unmatched. The CDR3 spells CASSLLGGGVQETQYF. CDR3 in DNA: TGTGCCAGCAGCCTCTTAGGCGGGGGGGTCCAAGAGACCCAGTACTTC.

This clone was counted a single time. This chain uses TRBV21-1 with TRBJ2-3; no DNA check was done on the table's D call, TRBD2. TRBV21-1 is annotated as a pseudogene. The CDR3 contains 21 residues. The CDR3 loop is CASSAPMGLAGGPLGTDTQYF. CDR3 sequence (DNA): TGTGCCAGCAGCGCACCAATGGGACTAGCGGGAGGGCCGTTGGGCACAGATACGCAGTATTTT.

The CDR3: CASSERGSSYNEQFF. The CDR3 nucleotides are TGTGCCAGCAGCGAAAGGGGCAGCTCCTACAATGAGCAGTTCTTC. V gene TRBV11-2 combines with J gene TRBJ2-1, with D possibly being TRBD1 (5 bases). The CDR3 contains 15 residues. The V gene lost 5 bases and the J gene lost 0 bases, with 11 bases spanning the gap. The germline gives CDR1 SGHAT, CDR2 FQNNGV.